By share, the clone carrying this T cell receptor (beta chain) counts as medium-sized. Its specificity is unknown. The V segment lost 5 bases and the J segment 2 bases; nucleotides outside the gene matches: 8. Germline CDR1 is DFQATT and CDR2 is SNEGSKA (reference sequence). This CDR3 comprises 15 residues. The sample comes from a study of lung T cells in sarcoidosis with Löfgren's syndrome. MiXCR, run by TCRdb on the reads, gives a single entry per CDR3 protein. This sample has nearly 4,000 distinct CDR3 sequences, with around 22% found just once. Study results and limitations: Versus controls, Löfgren's syndrome patients reportedly showed TRAV12-1 and TRBV2 as most expanded. Multiple Löfgren's syndrome patients reportedly shared TRAV12-1 and TRBV2 CDR3 motifs, suggesting public CD4+ TCRs.

The sequenced sample consisted of CD4+ T cells from bronchoalveolar lavage. The origin of this receptor is a human donor with sarcoidosis (Löfgren's syndrome or another form), or a control subject (not recorded which). This chain uses TRBV20-1 with TRBJ2-3; 9 positions match TRBD1. The CDR3 DNA sequence: TGCAGTGCTCTCCCGGGACAGGGTGACACAGATACGCAGTATTTT. Translating it yields CSALPGQGDTDTQYF.